This TCR beta chain derives from a study of blood T cells in healthy people across ages. This CDR3 comprises 12 residues. The germline gives CDR1 SGHAT, CDR2 FQNNGV. General study findings and limits: The study regarded diversity estimates from one million T cells as underestimates. Both higher diversity and more naive CD4+ cells marked long-lived donors when set against aged donors. TCR beta diversity per million T cells fell roughly linearly with age.

Then a second PCR, running about 6 to 12 cycles, was carried out with a sample-barcoded 5' primer and a J-beta primer mix. TCRdb analysed the 5' RACE reads with MiXCR anew, one entry per CDR3 protein. The table has 1 million or so distinct CDR3 sequences, more than 40% seen once. Caucasian, healthy and from Russia, the donors were aged between about 6 and 100. This clonotype was counted ten times or more. Its antigen is not known. The junction differs from germline at one of its ends, possibly a read error. The V and J genes are TRBV11-2 and TRBJ2-7; no clear D gene. This receptor was taken from a woman aged 55 to 70 in good health. Sample: blood. This CDR3 is CASSSFSYEQYF. For the CDR3, the DNA is TGCGCCAGCAGCTCCTTTTCCTACGAGCAGTACTTC.